This is a list of T cell receptor beta chains from one sample in a study of cytomegalovirus exposure and HLA in healthy donors. This table comes from immunoSEQ multiplex PCR, and its TCRdb copy is limited to in-frame clones, with some not included. The sample carries more than 130,000 clones, around 85% recorded once. The sequenced sample was PBMCs. These receptors were obtained from a man aged 40-49 years in good health and CMV-seropositive. Each CDR3 is given with its conserved first and last residue. Fields, in order: D gene, clone size, V gene, J gene, CDR3 protein, CDR3 DNA. The D gene is left open where the match is weak. Expanded clones are given a class, and other clones once, few, many or no size at all.

d_gene: .; abundance: .; v_gene: TRBV2; j_gene: TRBJ1-1; CDR3aa: CASRKGLNTEAFF; CDR3nt: TGTGCCAGCCGTAAGGGGCTGAACACTGAAGCTTTCTTT
d_gene: TRBD1; abundance: .; v_gene: TRBV15; j_gene: TRBJ2-5; CDR3aa: CATSRGQGAGETQYF; CDR3nt: TGTGCCACCAGCAGGGGACAGGGGGCAGGTGAGACCCAGTACTTC
d_gene: .; abundance: .; v_gene: TRBV4-1; j_gene: TRBJ1-4; CDR3aa: CASSHRGNEKLFF; CDR3nt: TGCGCCAGCAGCCATCGGGGTAATGAAAAACTGTTTTTT
d_gene: .; abundance: .; v_gene: TRBV28; j_gene: TRBJ1-1; CDR3aa: CASSSPGEGGEAFF; CDR3nt: TGTGCCAGCAGTTCTCCCGGCGAAGGGGGTGAAGCTTTCTTT
d_gene: .; abundance: .; v_gene: TRBV10-3; j_gene: TRBJ2-2; CDR3aa: CAIRRDWNTGELFF; CDR3nt: TGTGCCATCAGACGTGACTGGAACACCGGGGAGCTGTTTTTT
d_gene: TRBD2; abundance: few; v_gene: TRBV19; j_gene: TRBJ2-1; CDR3aa: CASSIAGVNNEQFF; CDR3nt: TGTGCCAGTAGTATCGCGGGAGTCAACAATGAGCAGTTCTTC
d_gene: .; abundance: once; v_gene: TRBV2; j_gene: TRBJ2-7; CDR3aa: CASSNPGYEQYF; CDR3nt: TGTGCCAGCAGTAACCCCGGGTACGAGCAGTACTTC
d_gene: .; abundance: .; v_gene: TRBV15; j_gene: TRBJ1-1; CDR3aa: CATSRDLNREAFF; CDR3nt: TGTGCCACCAGCAGAGATTTAAACAGAGAAGCTTTCTTT
d_gene: .; abundance: .; v_gene: TRBV12-5; j_gene: TRBJ1-2; CDR3aa: CASTPGGYYGYTF; CDR3nt: TGTGCTAGTACTCCTGGGGGCTACTATGGCTACACCTTC
d_gene: .; abundance: .; v_gene: TRBV7-8; j_gene: TRBJ2-7; CDR3aa: CASSLGPDSSYEQYF; CDR3nt: TGTGCCAGCAGCTTAGGACCGGACAGCTCCTACGAGCAGTACTTC
d_gene: TRBD2; abundance: .; v_gene: TRBV29-1; j_gene: TRBJ2-7; CDR3aa: CSAQGGISHEQYF; CDR3nt: TGCAGCGCCCAGGGAGGGATCAGCCACGAGCAGTACTTC
d_gene: TRBD2; abundance: .; v_gene: TRBV6-5; j_gene: TRBJ2-1; CDR3aa: CASSYSSGGAGNEQFF; CDR3nt: TGTGCCAGCAGTTACTCCAGCGGGGGGGCAGGCAATGAGCAGTTCTTC
d_gene: TRBD1; abundance: .; v_gene: TRBV11-2; j_gene: TRBJ1-1; CDR3aa: CASSYDRGEAFF; CDR3nt: TGTGCCAGCAGTTACGACAGGGGTGAAGCTTTCTTT
d_gene: TRBD1; abundance: .; v_gene: TRBV5-1; j_gene: TRBJ1-2; CDR3aa: CASSSSPGQGLDYGYTF; CDR3nt: TGCGCCAGCAGCTCGTCACCGGGACAGGGCTTAGACTATGGCTACACCTTC
d_gene: .; abundance: few; v_gene: TRBV6-5; j_gene: TRBJ1-5; CDR3aa: CASSYSQFTQPQHF; CDR3nt: TGTGCCAGCAGTTACTCGCAGTTTACTCAGCCCCAGCATTTT
d_gene: .; abundance: .; v_gene: TRBV7-9; j_gene: TRBJ1-2; CDR3aa: CASSGGSDSPNYGYTF; CDR3nt: TGTGCCAGCAGCGGTGGATCTGACAGTCCTAACTATGGCTACACCTTC